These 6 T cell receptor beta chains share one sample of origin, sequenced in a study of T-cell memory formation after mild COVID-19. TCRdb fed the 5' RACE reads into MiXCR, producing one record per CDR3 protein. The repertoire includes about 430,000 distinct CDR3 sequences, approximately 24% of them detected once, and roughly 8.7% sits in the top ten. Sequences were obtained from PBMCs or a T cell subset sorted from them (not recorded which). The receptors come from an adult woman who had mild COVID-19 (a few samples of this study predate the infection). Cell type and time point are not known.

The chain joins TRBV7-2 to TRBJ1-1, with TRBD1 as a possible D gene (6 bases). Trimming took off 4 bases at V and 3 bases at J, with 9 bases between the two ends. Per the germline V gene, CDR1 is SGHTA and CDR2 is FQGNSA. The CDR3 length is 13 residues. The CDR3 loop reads CASSWHRDTEAFF. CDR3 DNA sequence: TGTGCCAGCAGCTGGCACAGGGACACTGAAGCTTTCTTT.

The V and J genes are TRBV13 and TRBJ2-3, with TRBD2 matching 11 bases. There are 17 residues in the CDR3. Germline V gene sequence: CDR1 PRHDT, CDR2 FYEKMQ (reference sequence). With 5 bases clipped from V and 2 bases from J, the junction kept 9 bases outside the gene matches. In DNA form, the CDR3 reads TGTGCCAGCAGCCATTCTAGCGGGGGGCCCCTCACAGATACGCAGTATTTT. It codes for CASSHSSGGPLTDTQYF.

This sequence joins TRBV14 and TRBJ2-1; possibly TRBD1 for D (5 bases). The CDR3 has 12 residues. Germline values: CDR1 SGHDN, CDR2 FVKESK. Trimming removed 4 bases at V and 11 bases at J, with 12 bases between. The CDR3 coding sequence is TGTGCCAGCAGCCCTCAGGGCTATAAGCAGTTCTTC. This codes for CASSPQGYKQFF.

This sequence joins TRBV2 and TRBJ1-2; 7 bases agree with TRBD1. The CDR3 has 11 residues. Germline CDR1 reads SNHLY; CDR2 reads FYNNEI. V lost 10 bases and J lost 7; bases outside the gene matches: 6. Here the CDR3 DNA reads TGTGCCATTTTACAGGGGTCTGGCTACACCTTC. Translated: CAILQGSGYTF.

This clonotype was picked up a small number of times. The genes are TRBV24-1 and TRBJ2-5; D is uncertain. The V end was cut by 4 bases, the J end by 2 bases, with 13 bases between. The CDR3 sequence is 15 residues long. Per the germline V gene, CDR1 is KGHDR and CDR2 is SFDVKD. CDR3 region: CATSEALSRQETQYF. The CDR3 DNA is TGTGCCACCAGTGAAGCTCTAAGCCGGCAAGAGACCCAGTACTTC.

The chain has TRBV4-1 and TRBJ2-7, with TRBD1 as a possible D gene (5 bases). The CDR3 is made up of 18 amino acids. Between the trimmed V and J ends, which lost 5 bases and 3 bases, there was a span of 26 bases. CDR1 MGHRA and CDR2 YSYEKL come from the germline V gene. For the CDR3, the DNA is TGCGCCAGCAGCACCCTCTTCGTTTCAGGGAAAAAAGACTACGAGCAGTACTTC. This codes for CASSTLFVSGKKDYEQYF.